The T cell receptor (beta chain) under discussion was sequenced for a study of persistence of HIV-infected CD4 T cells. Notes on the study in general: TCRbeta richness was lower in CMV- and Gag-responding cells than in anti-CD3/anti-CD28-responding cells. Antigen-responding cells were enriched for degenerate expanded CDR3beta sequences.

Cells were stimulated nonspecifically with anti-CD3/anti-CD28 magnetic beads. Sorting of responding CD4+ T cells relied on upregulated CD40 ligand together with CD69. Sequencing used immunoSEQ version 4 in survey mode. The protocol was immunoSEQ multiplex PCR, while the TCRdb copy is restricted to in-frame clones and leaves out a portion. Here the sample spans 35,000 to 50,000 clones, around 90% being singletons. Germline-derived CDR1 and CDR2 are MNHEY and SVGAGI. The CDR3 is made up of 12 amino acids. Trimming took 5 bases from V and 7 from J, leaving 12 bases between them. On this clone itself: Its antigen is as yet unknown.

The receptor comes from an adult man with HIV who was CMV-seropositive. The chain couples TRBV6-5 to TRBJ2-7; D unclear. The sample consisted of CD4+ T cells sorted from PBMCs after approximately 19-hour stimulation, taken from a patient who received antiretroviral therapy. CDR3 in DNA: TGTGCCAGCAGTCCCAACATCGGGGAGCAGTACTTC. Amino acids: CASSPNIGEQYF.